This T cell receptor (beta chain) is drawn from a study of T cells after yellow fever vaccination. Points from the study as a whole: Clonotype sharing between CD4 and CD8 compartments was small.

The CDR3 length is 15 residues. Trimming left V 4 bases short and J 2 bases short, with 15 bases between. Germline assignment: CDR1 SGHRS and CDR2 YFSETQ. In its sample, this clonotype was seen many times. The antigen is not known. TCRdb itself ran the 5' RACE reads through MiXCR, one entry per CDR3 protein. The profile shows 500,000 to 650,000 distinct CDR3 sequences, less than 15% of them singletons. The source material was PBMCs, sampled on the day of the yellow fever booster vaccination. The sequence derives from a man aged 25 to 40 who received the YFV17D yellow fever vaccine. This chain joins TRBV5-1 and TRBJ1-1, with D unresolved. The CDR3 DNA reads as TGCGCCAGCAGCCCGACGGTAACGGGAAACACTGAAGCTTTCTTT. Its protein is CASSPTVTGNTEAFF. Using reference TRBV5-1 and TRBJ1-1 for the parts outside the CDR3, the full variable domain is KAGVTQTPRYLIKTRGQQVTLSCSPISGHRSVSWYQQTPGQGLQFLFEYFSETQRNKGNFPGRFSGRQFSNSRSEMNVSTLELGDSALYLCASSPTVTGNTEAFFGQGTRLTVV.